This TCR beta chain appears in the sequencing data of a study of molecular identifiers for immune sequencing clone quantification (dated by TCRdb to the late 2010s). Turning to the overall study: For a replicate experiment, RNA from around 20,000 or 99,000 naive CD8 T cells was divided into five aliquots, of which four were sequenced. The study was a methods study using CD8 T cells to benchmark molecular-identifier clustering-based TCR repertoire sequencing (MIDCIRS) and TCR RNA copy counting. What the study reported, not specific to this receptor: The naive libraries included spiked-in Jurkat TCR RNA (around 9 copies' worth), and this RNA is not part of the donor repertoire. In CMV-specific effector cells, clones with more than 20 RNA copies accounted for over 98% of molecules, whereas in naive cells such clones accounted for under 1%. Modeling estimated about 2.8 recovered TCR RNA copies per cell, compared with around 9.7 by digital PCR, which implies about 30% capture efficiency. Identical TCR molecules sharing a barcode could cause highly expanded clone sizes to be underestimated. Without barcode sub-clustering, chimeric consensus sequences inflated TCR diversity; chimeras reached as high as 47%. A single cell's worth of spiked-in Jurkat TCR RNA was reported detectable even among 900,000 to 1,000,000 naive CD8 T cells.

As concerns this clonotype: Its antigen target is currently unknown. This may stem from a read error, because a much larger clone lies one nucleotide away.

Libraries of naive CD8 T cells were generated from about 19,000 to 1,100,000 sorted cells, with 10%, 30% or 50% of the purified RNA used. On a BD FACSAria II, naive CD8 T cells were FACS-sorted as CD8+CD4-CCR7+CD45RA+ and collected into RLT Plus buffer. To test detection sensitivity, Jurkat RNA equal to about nine TCR copies was added to samples of roughly 17,000-1,100,000 naive CD8 T cells. Enrichment of CD8 T cells was done with RosetteSep CD8+ T Cell Enrichment Cocktail plus Ficoll-Paque, and ACK red cell lysis came afterward. V lost 7 bases and J lost 0 bases; the stretch between them is 10 bases long. Taken from cysteine to phenylalanine, the CDR3 has 14 residues. Only CDR3 DNA is held: 42 bases, read in frame from base 1. CDR1 is given as SEHNR and CDR2 as FQNEAQ, both from the germline V gene (reference sequence). Receptor libraries were prepared by PCR. The reads were generated on an Illumina HiSeq 4000. Preparation of bulk TCR libraries followed a previously described approach, with the TCR primers listed in Table S5. Total RNA was purified with the Qiagen AllPrep DNA/RNA kit. Before analysis, reads from multiple sequencing runs of the same library were pooled. Concerning the study's data processing: Only reads with exact TCR constant sequence were kept, trimmed to 150 nt, and grouped by their 12-nt molecular barcodes. Reads within each barcode group were sub-clustered using a 15% Levenshtein threshold, and quality-weighted consensus sequences were constructed for each RNA molecule. Non-functional sequences were excluded, and lower-count sequences lying one edit away from another sequence were also excluded. Based on a fit of two negative binomial distributions, barcode sub-clusters having less than 20% of the maximum read count were discarded. The public reads were reprocessed in TCRdb via fastp at Q25 and MiXCR, keeping in-frame beta chains. Rows with one shared CDR3 protein collapse into an entry with the most common genes and DNA. TCRdb assigned the V and J calls; the authors' analysis was not used. This sample comprises 80,000 to 95,000 distinct CDR3 sequences, around 20% of them detected only once. The ten most abundant clones make up around 0.8% of the sample.

The clonotype originates from a human donor in good health. Some libraries in this study had Jurkat cell RNA spiked in. The chain joins TRBV7-9 to TRBJ2-1, with no confident D gene call. The sample taken for sequencing was naive CD8+ T cells from blood, with Jurkat cell RNA spiked in. Sample cell subset or site, as interpreted from the label and publication: FACS-sorted CD8+CD4-CCR7+CD45RA+ naive T cells. CDR3 sequence: CASTGGSSYNEQFF. The DNA reads TGTGCCAGCACGGGCGGAAGCTCCTACAATGAGCAGTTCTTC. The CDR3, completed at both ends by the reference TRBV7-9 and TRBJ2-1 genes, gives the full variable domain DTGVSQNPRHKITKRGQNVTFRCDPISEHNRLYWYRQTLGQGPEFLTYFQNEAQLEKSRLLSDRFSAERPKGSFSTLEIQRTEQGDSAMYLCASTGGSSYNEQFFGPGTRLTVL.